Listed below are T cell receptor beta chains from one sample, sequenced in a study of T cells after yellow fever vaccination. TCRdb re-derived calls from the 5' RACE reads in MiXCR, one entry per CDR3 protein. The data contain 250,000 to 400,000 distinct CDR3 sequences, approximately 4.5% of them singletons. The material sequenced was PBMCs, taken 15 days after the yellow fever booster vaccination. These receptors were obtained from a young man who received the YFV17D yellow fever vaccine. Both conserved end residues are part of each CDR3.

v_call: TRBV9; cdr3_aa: CASSAPGLGVDTEAFF
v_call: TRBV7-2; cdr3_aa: CASSLVAGGMFF
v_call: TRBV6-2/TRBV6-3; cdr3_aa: CASSYIPARRNTEAFF
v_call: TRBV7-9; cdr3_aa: CASSLSVGLAKNIQYF
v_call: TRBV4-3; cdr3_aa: CASSQERNSGANVLTF
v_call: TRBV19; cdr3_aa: CASSQDRVDNQPQHF
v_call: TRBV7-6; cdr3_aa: CASSLEPRAISIYF
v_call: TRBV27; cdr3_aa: CATLGPDGATQYF
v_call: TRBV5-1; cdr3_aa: CASRQGMDEQFF
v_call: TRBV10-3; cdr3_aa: CAISEGQGPNGEKLFF
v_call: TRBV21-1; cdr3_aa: CASSQGGRGGDTQYF
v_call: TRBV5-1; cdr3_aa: CASSQGQGYYGYTF
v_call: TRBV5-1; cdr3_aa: CASSSTGTGTEAFF
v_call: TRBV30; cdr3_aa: CAWSQTGSGNTIYF
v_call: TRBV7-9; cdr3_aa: CASSAQGSQPQHF
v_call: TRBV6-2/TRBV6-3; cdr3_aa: CASSHRLNTEAFF
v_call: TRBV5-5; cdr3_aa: CASSFGPDSNQPQHF
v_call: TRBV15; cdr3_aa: CATSRGGTGSATEAFF
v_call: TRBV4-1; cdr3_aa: CASSQEWGPIANEKLFF
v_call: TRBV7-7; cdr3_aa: CASSKDRGSGELFF
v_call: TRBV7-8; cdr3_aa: CASSGQNYGYTF
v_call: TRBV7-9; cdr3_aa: CASSSLRATSTDTQYF
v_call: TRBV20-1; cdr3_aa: CSARDGGAFYNEQFF
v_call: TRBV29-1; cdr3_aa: CSATGGSQETQYF
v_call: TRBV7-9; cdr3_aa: CASSPSGRGSEKLFF
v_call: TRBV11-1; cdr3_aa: CASSLQHNEQFF
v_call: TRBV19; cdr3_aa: CASSLGREAFF